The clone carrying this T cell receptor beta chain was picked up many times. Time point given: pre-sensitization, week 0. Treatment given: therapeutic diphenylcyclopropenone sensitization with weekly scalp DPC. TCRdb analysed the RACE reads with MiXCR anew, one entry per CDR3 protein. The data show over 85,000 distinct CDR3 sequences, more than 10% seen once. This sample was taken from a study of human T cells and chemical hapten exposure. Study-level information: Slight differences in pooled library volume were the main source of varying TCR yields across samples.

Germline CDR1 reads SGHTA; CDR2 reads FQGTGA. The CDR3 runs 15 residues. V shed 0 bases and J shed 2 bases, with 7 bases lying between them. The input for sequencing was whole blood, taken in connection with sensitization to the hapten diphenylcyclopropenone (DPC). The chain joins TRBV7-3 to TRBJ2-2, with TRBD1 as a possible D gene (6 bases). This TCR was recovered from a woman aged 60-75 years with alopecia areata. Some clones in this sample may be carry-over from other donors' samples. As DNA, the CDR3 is TGTGCCAGCAGCTTAACGGACAGAAACACCGGGGAGCTGTTTTTT. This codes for CASSLTDRNTGELFF.